What follows are 31 T cell receptor beta chains derived from one specimen sequenced in a study of T cells in Graves' hyperthyroidism and ophthalmopathy. TCR beta CDR3 sequences were amplified from RNA transcripts. HTBI primers were used for first-round RT-PCR of the TCR CDR3. TCRdb re-called the multiplex PCR reads through MiXCR, storing one row per CDR3 protein. This sample carries 150,000 or so distinct CDR3 sequences, roughly a fifth of them seen once, and the ten largest clones take around two thirds. The sequencing input was blood. The receptors shown here come from a woman in her fifties or sixties with Graves' hyperthyroidism that later progressed to Graves' ophthalmopathy.

This clonotype was detected only a few times. This chain links TRBV20-1 with TRBJ2-4; the D call may be TRBD1 or TRBD2 (6 bases each). Germline-derived CDR1 and CDR2 are DFQATT and SNEGSKA (reference sequence). There are 18 residues in the CDR3. Between the trimmed V and J ends, which lost 0 bases and 3 bases, there was a span of 21 bases. CDR3 sequence (DNA): TGCAGTGCTAGAGATCTTAGTTCGAGGGGGGTAGACAAAAACATTCAGTACTTC. This codes for CSARDLSSRGVDKNIQYF.

A few counts support this clonotype. V gene TRBV15 combines with J gene TRBJ1-3; D is unresolved. The CDR3 sequence is 16 residues long. CDR1 LNHNV and CDR2 YYDKDF come from the germline V gene (reference sequence). V gave up 3 bases and J gave up 0 bases, with 12 bases separating them. CDR3 region: CATSSKLAYSGNTIYF. The CDR3, as DNA: TGTGCCACCAGCAGTAAACTTGCCTACTCTGGAAACACCATATATTTT.

The chain uses TRBV6-1 and TRBJ2-7, with 10 nucleotides matching TRBD2. V shed 5 bases, J shed 2 bases, and the junction held 6 bases outside the gene matches. This CDR3 comprises 15 residues. The germline V gene has CDR1 MNHNS and CDR2 SASEGT. The CDR3 sequence is CASSYLAGATYEQYF. In nucleotides, the CDR3 is TGTGCCAGCAGTTACCTAGCGGGAGCTACCTACGAGCAGTACTTC.

This clonotype was counted at least ten times. The rearrangement links TRBV27 to TRBJ1-5; TRBD1 aligns across 7 bases. With V trimmed by 5 bases and J by 7 bases, 8 bases remained unmatched. The CDR3 runs 14 residues. Per the germline V gene, CDR1 is MNHEY and CDR2 is SMNVEV (reference sequence). The CDR3 loop is CASSLQGLGQPQHF. DNA for the CDR3: TGTGCCAGCAGTCTACAGGGGTTGGGGCAGCCCCAGCATTTT.

To note about this clonotype: This sequence may be a read error, since a much larger clone differs from it by one base. This CDR3 reads CASSVGQWASYEQYF. As DNA, the CDR3 is TGTGCCAGCAGCGTGGGTCAGTGGGCCTCCTACGAGCAGTACTTC. This chain uses TRBV9 with TRBJ2-7; D ambiguous. V lost 2 bases and J lost 0, with 12 bases in between. This CDR3 comprises 15 residues. Germline values: CDR1 SGDLS, CDR2 YYNGEE.

There are many counts of this clonotype. DNA for the CDR3: TGCAGTGCTAGGGGGACAGCGGACACCATATATTTT. Translating it yields CSARGTADTIYF. The V gene is TRBV20-1, the J gene TRBJ1-3, with 7 bases aligning to TRBD1. Germline trimming cut 3 bases from V and 8 bases from J; bases unmatched to any gene: 4. CDR1 is DFQATT and CDR2 is SNEGSKA in the germline V gene (reference sequence). This CDR3 has 12 residues.

The chain joins TRBV28 to TRBJ2-7, with 7 bases that match TRBD1. CDR1 MDHEN and CDR2 SYDVKM come from the germline V gene. The length of the CDR3 is 14 residues. J was trimmed by 2 bases and V by 7 bases; bases with no gene match: 8. The CDR3 protein is CASTSPGQPYEQYF. The CDR3 DNA is TGTGCCAGCACTAGCCCGGGACAGCCCTACGAGCAGTACTTC.

This sequence joins TRBV12-3 or TRBV12-4 and TRBJ1-5, with 9 nucleotides matching TRBD1. Trimming at V came to 6 bases and at J to 5 bases, leaving 5 bases not matched to a gene. The CDR3 sequence is 14 residues long. The CDR3 protein is CASSLTGGDQPQHF. CDR3 in DNA: TGTGCCAGCAGCCTGACAGGGGGAGATCAGCCCCAGCATTTT.

The CDR3 DNA reads TGCAGTGCCTCCCACGGGGGGGTCACTGAAGCTTTCTTT. Its protein product is CSASHGGVTEAFF. This chain uses TRBV20-1 with TRBJ1-1, with a weak D call TRBD1 (5 bases). Germline CDR1 reads DFQATT; CDR2 reads SNEGSKA (reference sequence). Trimming shortened V by 6 bases and J by 4 bases, and 15 bases separated the two germline ends. The CDR3 runs 13 residues.

This clonotype was recorded at least ten times. This sequence joins TRBV5-6 and TRBJ2-3; TRBD2 matches 11 bases. The CDR3 loop spans 18 amino acids. CDR1 and CDR2 from the germline V gene are SGHDT and YYEEEE. The trim removed 0 bases at V and 1 base at J, leaving 7 bases unmatched. CDR3 protein: CASSLGISGRGGTDTQYF. In DNA, the CDR3 is TGTGCCAGCAGCTTGGGAATTAGCGGGAGGGGCGGCACAGATACGCAGTATTTT.

J is TRBJ2-1 and V is TRBV29-1; the D gene is possibly TRBD2 (5 bases). The J call may be mistaken, given a closer DNA end match to TRBJ2-7. Germline V gene data show CDR1 as SQVTM and CDR2 as ANQGSEA. The CDR3 sequence is 12 residues long. In nucleotides, the CDR3 is TGCAGCGTTGGGGCTAGCAACAATGAGCAGTACTTC. Translated: CSVGASNNEQYF.

The chain has TRBV2 and TRBJ1-4, with D unclear. The V end was cut by 6 bases, the J end by 4 bases, with 12 bases between. Germline V gene lookup returns CDR1 SNHLY and CDR2 FYNNEI. CDR3 length equals 14 residues. CDR3 amino acids: CASRKSGINEKLFF. The CDR3 nucleotides read TGTGCCAGCAGAAAATCAGGCATTAATGAAAAACTGTTTTTT.

With respect to this clonotype: The junction departs from germline at one end; a sequencing error may be responsible. The chain uses TRBV5-1 and TRBJ2-7; TRBD2 matches at 11 bases. Germline-derived CDR1 and CDR2 are SGHRS and YFSETQ. This CDR3 contains 15 residues. The chain's CDR3 is CASRVAGGGSYEQYF. CDR3 nucleotide sequence: TGTGCCAGCAGGGTAGCGGGGGGGGGGTCCTACGAGCAGTACTTC.

This clonotype has at least ten counts. The CDR3 coding sequence is TGTGCCAGCTCACCACGACAGGGGCCTTTCTACAATGAGCAGTTCTTC. It yields the protein CASSPRQGPFYNEQFF. This chain uses TRBV18 with TRBJ2-1; 8 bases map to TRBD1. CDR1 and CDR2 (germline): KGHSH, LQKENI. The CDR3 has 16 residues. Losses at the gene ends were 1 base for V and 3 bases for J; bases not matched to a gene: 5.

This chain uses TRBV19 with TRBJ2-1; 8 bases align to TRBD2. The CDR3 is 14 amino acids. The V segment lost 3 bases and the J segment 8 bases; nucleotides outside the gene matches: 6. CDR1 and CDR2 from the germline V gene are LNHDA and SQIVND (reference sequence). CDR3 sequence reads: CASSIGLAGDEQFF. The DNA for the CDR3 is TGTGCCAGTAGTATTGGGCTAGCGGGCGATGAGCAGTTCTTC.

In its sample, this clonotype was seen many times. The chain carries TRBV20-1 and TRBJ1-1, with D possibly being TRBD1 (6 bases). Germline-derived CDR1 and CDR2 are DFQATT and SNEGSKA (reference sequence). Trimming pared 2 bases from V and 1 base from J, leaving 8 bases between. The length of the CDR3 is 13 residues. CDR3 protein: CSARWTANTEAFF. The DNA for the CDR3 is TGCAGTGCTAGATGGACAGCGAACACTGAAGCTTTCTTT.

This clonotype was observed at least ten times. The chain uses TRBV28 and TRBJ1-2; D possibly corresponds to TRBD1 (5 bases). The V end was cut by 3 bases, the J end by 4 bases, with 9 bases between. Germline V gene lookup returns CDR1 MDHEN and CDR2 SYDVKM. The CDR3 is 13 amino acids. CDR3 sequence (DNA): TGTGCCAGCAGTTTGAGGGGTACCTATGGCTACACCTTC. It encodes CASSLRGTYGYTF.

Worth noting for this clonotype: This may come from a read error, since a much larger clone is one base off. The CDR3 reads CASSLPGIICGYTF. The CDR3 bases are TGTGCCAGCAGTTTACCCGGCATCATCTGTGGCTACACCTTC. This chain uses TRBV28 with TRBJ1-2; D gene uncertain. The CDR3 sequence is 14 residues long. Germline CDR1 and CDR2: MDHEN and SYDVKM. The ends were cut back, 2 bases at V and 7 bases at J, with 14 bases in the middle.

This clonotype appeared many times. Compared with germline, one end of the junction differs, possibly owing to a read error. The chain joins TRBV7-3 to TRBJ2-5; possibly TRBD1 for D (7 bases). Germline CDR1 is SGHTA and CDR2 is FQGTGA. This CDR3 is built from 16 residues. CDR3 residues: CASSLSGRGEQATQYF. In nucleotides, the CDR3 is TGTGCCAGCAGCTTAAGTGGCAGGGGGGAGCAAGCGACCCAGTACTTC.

This clonotype was observed a few times. The V and J genes are TRBV20-1 and TRBJ2-1, with TRBD1 matching over 9 bases. Germline-derived CDR1 and CDR2 are DFQATT and SNEGSKA (reference sequence). The V gene end was trimmed by 6 bases and the J gene end by 6 bases; junction bases not matched to a gene: 6. The CDR3 extends over 13 amino acids. The CDR3 region has the DNA TGCAGTGCCCCGACAGGGGGAGGCAATGAGCAGTTCTTC. Translated, it gives CSAPTGGGNEQFF.

The rearrangement links TRBV6-1 to TRBJ1-3, with a possible D match to TRBD1 (5 bases). CDR1 and CDR2 from the germline V gene are MNHNS and SASEGT. Trimming took 5 bases from V and 0 from J, leaving 11 bases between them. The CDR3 length is 15 residues. This CDR3 reads CASSRDGVSGNTIYF. For the CDR3, the DNA is TGTGCCAGCAGTCGGGACGGAGTCTCTGGAAACACCATATATTTT.

This clonotype was seen a few times. The J gene is TRBJ1-1, the V gene TRBV7-2, with 11 bases aligning to TRBD1. Germline V lookup: CDR1 SGHTA, CDR2 FQGNSA. This CDR3 contains 16 residues. V lost 5 bases to trimming and J lost 8 bases; unmatched junction nucleotides: 13. Here the CDR3 DNA reads TGTGCCAGCAGCCCTTGGACAGGGGGCGCAAAGGGGGAAGCTTTCTTT. It specifies CASSPWTGGAKGEAFF.

This clonotype was seen repeatedly, ten times or more. The CDR3 is CASSHRRDRGAFF. The CDR3, as DNA: TGTGCCAGCTCACATCGCCGCGACAGGGGGGCTTTCTTT. The chain uses TRBV18 and TRBJ1-1; TRBD1 matches at 9 bases. Germline V gene sequence: CDR1 KGHSH, CDR2 LQKENI. The J segment lost 11 bases and the V segment lost 4 bases, leaving 8 bases of the junction unmatched. CDR3 length equals 13 residues.

The gene calls are TRBV6-1 and TRBJ1-2; D possibly corresponds to TRBD1 (5 bases). V was pared by 2 bases and J by 3 bases, with 10 bases between. The CDR3 runs to 14 residues. Germline V gene lookup returns CDR1 MNHNS and CDR2 SASEGT. The CDR3 sequence is CASSEKGIDYGYTF. The DNA of the CDR3 is TGTGCCAGCAGTGAAAAGGGGATAGACTATGGCTACACCTTC.

This clonotype was counted at least ten times. The chain recombines TRBV5-1 with TRBJ2-7, with 9 nucleotides matching TRBD2. Germline lookup yields CDR1 SGHRS and CDR2 YFSETQ. Germline trimming cut 2 bases from V and 6 bases from J; bases unmatched to any gene: 6. The CDR3 is made up of 14 amino acids. Here the CDR3 DNA reads TGCGCCAGCAGCTTTAGCGGGAGTAAGGGCGAGCAGTACTTC. It is translated as CASSFSGSKGEQYF.

In its sample, this clonotype was seen a few times. V usage is TRBV24-1 and J usage is TRBJ2-2, with 9 bases aligning to TRBD2. The CDR3 runs to 14 residues. The V gene end was trimmed by 8 bases and the J gene end by 6 bases; junction bases not matched to a gene: 6. Germline CDR1 KGHDR, CDR2 SFDVKD. The CDR3 spells CATMSGRISGELFF. CDR3 sequence (DNA): TGTGCCACCATGAGCGGGAGGATCTCCGGGGAGCTGTTTTTT.

This clonotype was detected many times. J is TRBJ2-1 and V is TRBV9; TRBD2 matches at 11 bases. Germline V lookup: CDR1 SGDLS, CDR2 YYNGEE. This CDR3 is built from 15 residues. V shed 0 bases, J shed 4 bases, and the junction held 0 bases outside the gene matches. The chain's CDR3 is CASSVGLAGYNEQFF. The DNA for the CDR3 is TGTGCCAGCAGCGTAGGACTAGCGGGATACAATGAGCAGTTCTTC.

This chain joins TRBV20-1 and TRBJ1-2, with D possibly TRBD1 on 5 matching bases. CDR3 size: 15 residues. V was clipped by 0 bases and J by 9 bases, with 20 bases between them. Germline CDR1 reads DFQATT; CDR2 reads SNEGSKA (reference sequence). CDR3 DNA sequence: TGCAGTGCTAGAGATTTGGCCGCTCTTTGGGGGAGCTACACCTTC. Translated, it gives CSARDLAALWGSYTF.

This clonotype was picked up many times. The chain is built from TRBV30 and TRBJ1-1, with TRBD1 matching 7 bases. The CDR3 is 13 residues long. V lost 3 bases, J lost 3 bases, and 4 bases stayed unmatched. CDR1 GTSNPN and CDR2 SVGIG come from the germline V gene (reference sequence). The CDR3 nucleotides read TGTGCCTGGAGGTTACAGGGGTACACTGAAGCTTTCTTT. As protein: CAWRLQGYTEAFF.

As regards this clonotype: Mismatch with germline at one junction end may stem from a read error. V is TRBV7-3 and J is TRBJ2-3; D may be TRBD1 or TRBD2 (5 bases each). Germline CDR1 and CDR2: SGHTA and FQGTGA. There are 15 residues in the CDR3. The CDR3 bases are TGTGCCGGCAGCTCTACCCCGGGACCCCTTGATACGCAGTATTTT. Its translation is CAGSSTPGPLDTQYF.

This clonotype occurred a few times. This chain uses TRBV30 with TRBJ2-7, with D possibly called TRBD1 or TRBD2 (5 bases each). The germline V gene has CDR1 GTSNPN and CDR2 SVGIG (reference sequence). The length of the CDR3 is 15 residues. The V end was cut by 3 bases, the J end by 2 bases, with 17 bases between. The CDR3 reads CAWRAAGTGTYEQYF. The CDR3 DNA follows: TGTGCCTGGAGGGCCGCCGGGACGGGGACCTACGAGCAGTACTTC. Full variable domain (missing parts from reference TRBV30 and TRBJ2-7): SQTIHQWPATLVQPVGSPLSLECTVEGTSNPNLYWYRQAAGRGLQLLFYSVGIGQISSEVPQNLSASRPQDRQFILSSKKLLLSDSGFYLCAWRAAGTGTYEQYFGPGTRLTVT.